The 6 T cell receptor beta chains below were found in one sample sequenced in a study of beta chain features in type 1 diabetes. Whole-study results and caveats: In every one of the four CD4+ subsets, TCRB CDR3s were moderately but significantly shorter in Type 1 diabetes patients.

All of the isolated RNA was reverse transcribed, so expressed TCRB transcripts were sequenced. Only in-frame clones appear in the TCRdb table, and some are missing; sequencing was by immunoSEQ multiplex PCR. The sample lists 630,000 or so clones; 11% to 15% were seen once. No antigen is known for these receptors. Sequencing was performed on naive CD4+ T cells from blood. The receptors stem from a man between 18 and 35 years old with type 1 diabetes.

This sequence joins TRBV2 and TRBJ2-7, with D hard to call. Germline CDR1 is SNHLY and CDR2 is FYNNEI. This CDR3 region has 11 residues. V shed 3 bases and J shed 4 bases, with 4 bases lying between them. CDR3: CASSDYYEQYF. The CDR3 DNA reads TGTGCCAGCAGTGACTATTACGAGCAGTACTTC. Looking up the rest from reference TRBV2 and TRBJ2-7 gives the full variable domain: EPEVTQTPSHQVTQMGQEVILRCVPISNHLYFYWYRQILGQKVEFLVSFYNNEISEKSEIFDDQFSVERPDGSNFTLKIRSTKLEDSAMYFCASSDYYEQYFGPGTRLTVT.

This clone was picked up a small number of times. This chain joins TRBV7-2 and TRBJ2-1; D not resolved. The CDR3 has 13 residues. CDR1 and CDR2 from the germline V gene are SGHTA and FQGNSA. V lost 5 bases and J 8 bases, leaving 13 bases between the germline ends. Here the CDR3 reads CASSPHMIHEQFF. CDR3 DNA: TGTGCCAGCAGCCCCCACATGATCCATGAGCAGTTCTTC. Supplemented by reference TRBV7-2 and TRBJ2-1, the full variable domain reads GAGVSQSPSNKVTEKGKDVELRCDPISGHTALYWYRQSLGQGLEFLIYFQGNSAPDKSGLPSDRFSAERTGGSVSTLTIQRTQQEDSAVYLCASSPHMIHEQFFGPGTRLTVL.

V and J are TRBV10-3 and TRBJ2-7, with 8 bases aligning to TRBD1. The CDR3 length is 13 residues. V dropped 6 bases and J dropped 1; count of bases not matched to a gene: 2. CDR1 is ENHRY and CDR2 is SYGVKD in the germline V gene. The CDR3 is CAISGQGSYEQYF. The CDR3 DNA follows: TGTGCCATCAGCGGACAGGGTTCCTACGAGCAGTACTTC.

Only a few counts were recorded for this clone. The V call is TRBV27, the J call TRBJ2-1; 9 nucleotides align to TRBD2. Germline values: CDR1 MNHEY, CDR2 SMNVEV (reference sequence). Germline trimming cut 5 bases from V and 0 bases from J; bases unmatched to any gene: 8. The CDR3 has 17 residues. The CDR3 here is CASSIRGLARSYNEQFF. CDR3 DNA sequence: TGTGCCAGCAGTATACGGGGACTAGCTCGCTCCTACAATGAGCAGTTCTTC.

V gene TRBV5-1 combines with J gene TRBJ2-3, with 12 bases fitting TRBD1. This CDR3 has 15 residues. After removal of 4 bases from V and 4 bases from J, the junction contained 4 bases not matched to a gene. Germline CDR1 reads SGHRS; CDR2 reads YFSETQ. The CDR3 here is CASSAGQGAPDTQYF. CDR3 DNA sequence: TGCGCCAGCAGCGCGGGACAGGGGGCCCCAGATACGCAGTATTTT.

This chain uses TRBV7-9 with TRBJ1-1; TRBD1 matches 8 bases. V trimming: 5 bases; J trimming: 1 base; junction bases outside the gene matches: 6. CDR3 size: 15 residues. Germline V lookup: CDR1 SEHNR, CDR2 FQNEAQ (reference sequence). The CDR3 DNA is TGTGCCAGCAGCGACAGGGGAGGGGAGAACACTGAAGCTTTCTTT. As protein: CASSDRGGENTEAFF.